This entry concerns a single T cell receptor (beta chain). The antigen remains undetermined. TCRdb independently ran MiXCR on the 5' RACE reads; one entry per CDR3 protein. The data show a few hundred thousand distinct CDR3 sequences, roughly 13% seen once. The CDR3 is made up of 15 amino acids. These data belong to a study of CD8 T cells in ankylosing spondylitis. Study-wide findings and caveats: Disease-linked clones proved CD8+ and comparatively uncommon in peripheral blood. The clones that were linked to disease were reported to be significantly enriched in matched synovial fluid samples from ankylosing spondylitis patients. Characteristic of ankylosing spondylitis blood, it appeared, was a TCR beta motif comprising roughly eight highly homologous variants.

The TCR was taken from a male donor with ankylosing spondylitis. Sequencing was carried out using blood, either unsorted or a sorted T cell fraction (not recorded which). The chain has TRBV21-1 and TRBJ2-7; the table calls TRBD1, which could not be checked here. TRBV21-1 is a listed pseudogene. CDR3: CASSALTVGNSEQYF. CDR3 nucleotide sequence: TGTGCCAGCAGCGCCCTGACAGTGGGAAACTCCGAGCAGTACTTC.